This T cell receptor beta chain was captured by sequencing in a study of regulatory T cells in long-lasting Graves disease. This clonotype was counted many times. The TCR beta library used iRepertoire HTBI primers with Arm-PCR amplification of CDR3. TCRdb used MiXCR to reprocess the multiplex PCR reads, holding one entry per CDR3 protein. Of about 430,000 distinct CDR3 sequences listed, 15% are singletons. Stated time point: newly diagnosed GD, antithyroid drugs for less than 3 months. Isolated PBMC RNA provided the starting material for the TCR library. This sample also belongs to another study, concerning T cells in Graves' hyperthyroidism and ophthalmopathy. As reported in that work: For Graves' hyperthyroidism to be stable, ophthalmopathy could not progress within 18 months. Newly diagnosed hyperthyroidism, duration under 2 months, in patients aged 18 to 65. The model made its ophthalmopathy prediction, and onset followed a median approximately 6 months later.

Here the sequenced sample was peripheral blood mononuclear cells (PBMCs), taken at new diagnosis, from a patient treated with antithyroid drugs. The sequence was obtained from a woman aged 40 to 50 with Graves disease.

CDR3 region: CASSSRLGRSGRENTGELFF. DNA of the CDR3: TGTGCCAGCAGCTCACGGCTAGGGCGCTCGGGGCGGGAGAACACCGGGGAGCTGTTTTTT. This chain uses TRBV11-3 with TRBJ2-2; tentatively, D is TRBD2 (6 bases). Per germline, CDR1 SGHNT and CDR2 YENEEA. The ends were cut back, 4 bases at V and 1 base at J, with 25 bases in the middle. The CDR3 consists of 20 residues. The full variable domain, its missing parts supplied by reference TRBV11-3 and TRBJ2-2, is EAGVVQSPRYKIIEKKQPVAFWCNPISGHNTLYWYLQNLGQGPELLIRYENEEAVDDSQLPKDRFSAERLKGVDSTLKIQPAELGDSAVYLCASSSRLGRSGRENTGELFFGEGSRLTVL.